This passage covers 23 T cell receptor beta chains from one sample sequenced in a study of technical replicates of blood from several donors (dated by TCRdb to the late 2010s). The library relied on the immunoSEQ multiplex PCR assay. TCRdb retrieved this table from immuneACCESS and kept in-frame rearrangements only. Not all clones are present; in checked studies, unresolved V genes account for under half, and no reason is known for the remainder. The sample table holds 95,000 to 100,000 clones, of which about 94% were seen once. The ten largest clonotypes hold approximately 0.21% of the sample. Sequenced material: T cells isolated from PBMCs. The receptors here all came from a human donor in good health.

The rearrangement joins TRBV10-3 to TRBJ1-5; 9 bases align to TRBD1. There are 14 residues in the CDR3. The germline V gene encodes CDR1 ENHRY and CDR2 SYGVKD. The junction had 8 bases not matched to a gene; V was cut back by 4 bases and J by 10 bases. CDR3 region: CAISGGQGSRPQHF. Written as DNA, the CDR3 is TGTGCCATCAGTGGGGGACAGGGCTCAAGACCCCAGCATTTT.

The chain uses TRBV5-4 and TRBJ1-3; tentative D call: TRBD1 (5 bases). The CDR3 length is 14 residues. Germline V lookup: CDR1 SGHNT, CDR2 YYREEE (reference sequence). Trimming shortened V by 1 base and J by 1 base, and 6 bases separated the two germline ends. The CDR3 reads CASSLQGSGNTIYF. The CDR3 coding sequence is TGTGCCAGCAGCTTGCAGGGTTCTGGAAACACCATATATTTT. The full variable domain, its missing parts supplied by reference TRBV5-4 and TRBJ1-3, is ETGVTQSPTHLIKTRGQQVTLRCSSQSGHNTVSWYQQALGQGPQFIFQYYREEENGRGNFPPRFSGLQFPNYSSELNVNALELDDSALYLCASSLQGSGNTIYFGEGSWLTVV.

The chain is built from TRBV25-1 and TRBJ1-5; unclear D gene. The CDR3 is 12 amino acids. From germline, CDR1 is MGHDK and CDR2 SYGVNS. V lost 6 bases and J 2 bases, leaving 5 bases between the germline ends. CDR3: CASRQGNQPQHF. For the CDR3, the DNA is TGTGCCAGCAGGCAGGGCAATCAGCCCCAGCATTTT.

In DNA form, the CDR3 reads TGTGCCTGGAGTGTAAAGACTTTCGAAGAGACCCAGTACTTC. Its protein product is CAWSVKTFEETQYF. The chain recombines TRBV30 with TRBJ2-5; D not resolved. The germline V and J ends were trimmed by 0 bases and 3 bases, with 11 bases remaining between them. Germline CDR1 GTSNPN, CDR2 SVGIG (reference sequence). The CDR3 is 14 residues long.

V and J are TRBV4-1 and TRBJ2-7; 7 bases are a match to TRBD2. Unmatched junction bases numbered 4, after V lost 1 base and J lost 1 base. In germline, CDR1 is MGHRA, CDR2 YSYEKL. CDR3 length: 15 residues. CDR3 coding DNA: TGCGCCAGCAGCCAAGGGGAGGGTGGGTCCTACGAGCAGTACTTC. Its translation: CASSQGEGGSYEQYF.

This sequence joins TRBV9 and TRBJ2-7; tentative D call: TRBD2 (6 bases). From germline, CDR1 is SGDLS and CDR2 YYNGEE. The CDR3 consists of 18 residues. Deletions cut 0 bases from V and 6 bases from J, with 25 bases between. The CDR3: CASSVDGRSEGWGAEQYF. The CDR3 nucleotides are TGTGCCAGCAGCGTAGATGGGAGGTCGGAGGGATGGGGCGCCGAGCAGTACTTC.

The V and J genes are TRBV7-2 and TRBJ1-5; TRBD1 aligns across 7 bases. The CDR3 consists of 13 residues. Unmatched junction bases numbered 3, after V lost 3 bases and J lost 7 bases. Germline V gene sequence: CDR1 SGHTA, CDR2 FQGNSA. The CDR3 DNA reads TGTGCCAGCAGCTTTCAGGGGGGCCAGCCCCAGCATTTT. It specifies CASSFQGGQPQHF. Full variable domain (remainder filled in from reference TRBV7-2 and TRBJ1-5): GAGVSQSPSNKVTEKGKDVELRCDPISGHTALYWYRQSLGQGLEFLIYFQGNSAPDKSGLPSDRFSAERTGGSVSTLTIQRTQQEDSAVYLCASSFQGGQPQHFGDGTRLSIL.

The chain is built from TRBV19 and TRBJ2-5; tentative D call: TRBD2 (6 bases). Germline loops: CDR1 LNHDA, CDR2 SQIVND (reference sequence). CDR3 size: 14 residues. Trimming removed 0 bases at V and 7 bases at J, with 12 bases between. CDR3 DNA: TGTGCCAGTAGTATAGAGGAGGGTGTGGGGACCCAGTACTTC. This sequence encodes CASSIEEGVGTQYF.

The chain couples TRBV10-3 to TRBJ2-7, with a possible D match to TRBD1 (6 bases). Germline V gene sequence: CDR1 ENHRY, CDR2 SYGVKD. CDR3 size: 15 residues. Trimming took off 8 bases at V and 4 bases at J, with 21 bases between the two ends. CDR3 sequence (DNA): TGTGCCATCGAGTCGCGCCAGGGGAACATTTACGAGCAGTACTTC. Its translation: CAIESRQGNIYEQYF.

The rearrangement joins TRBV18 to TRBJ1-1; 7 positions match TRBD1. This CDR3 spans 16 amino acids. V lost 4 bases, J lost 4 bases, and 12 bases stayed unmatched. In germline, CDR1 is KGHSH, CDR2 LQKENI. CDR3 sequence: CASSLLLTGAPTEAFF. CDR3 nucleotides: TGTGCCAGCTCACTACTCCTAACAGGGGCGCCCACTGAAGCTTTCTTT.

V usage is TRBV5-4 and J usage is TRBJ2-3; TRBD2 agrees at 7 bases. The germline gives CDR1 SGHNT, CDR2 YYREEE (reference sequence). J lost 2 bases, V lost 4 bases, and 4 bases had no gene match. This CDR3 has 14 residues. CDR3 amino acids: CASSGRLATDTQYF. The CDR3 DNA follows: TGTGCCAGCAGCGGGCGACTAGCCACAGATACGCAGTATTTT.

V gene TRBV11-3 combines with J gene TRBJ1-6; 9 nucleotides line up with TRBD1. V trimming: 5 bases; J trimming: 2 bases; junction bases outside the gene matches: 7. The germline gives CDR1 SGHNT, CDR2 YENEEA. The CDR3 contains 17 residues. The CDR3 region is CASSLRDRVAYNSPLHF. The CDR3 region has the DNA TGTGCCAGCAGCCTCCGGGACAGGGTCGCCTATAATTCACCCCTCCACTTT.

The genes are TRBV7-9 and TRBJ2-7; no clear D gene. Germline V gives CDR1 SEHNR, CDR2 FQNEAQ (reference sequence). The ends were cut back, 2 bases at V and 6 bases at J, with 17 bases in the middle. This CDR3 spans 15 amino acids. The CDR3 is CASSLLFPPRGEQYF. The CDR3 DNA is TGTGCCAGCAGCTTACTTTTCCCACCTCGAGGCGAGCAGTACTTC.

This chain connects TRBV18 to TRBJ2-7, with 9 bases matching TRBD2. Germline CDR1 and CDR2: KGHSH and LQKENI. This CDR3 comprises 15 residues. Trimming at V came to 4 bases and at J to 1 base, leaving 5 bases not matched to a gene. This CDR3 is CASSLLAGESYEQYF. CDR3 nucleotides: TGTGCCAGCTCACTACTAGCGGGTGAATCCTACGAGCAGTACTTC. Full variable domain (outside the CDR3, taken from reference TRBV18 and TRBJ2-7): NAGVMQNPRHLVRRRGQEARLRCSPMKGHSHVYWYRQLPEEGLKFMVYLQKENIIDESGMPKERFSAEFPKEGPSILRIQQVVRGDSAAYFCASSLLAGESYEQYFGPGTRLTVT.

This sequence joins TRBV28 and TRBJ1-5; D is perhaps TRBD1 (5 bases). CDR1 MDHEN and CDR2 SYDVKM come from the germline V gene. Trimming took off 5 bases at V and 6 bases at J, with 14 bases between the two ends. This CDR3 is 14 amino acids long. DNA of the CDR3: TGTGCCAGCAGTCCAATGACAGTGAGTCAGCCCCAGCATTTT. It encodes CASSPMTVSQPQHF.

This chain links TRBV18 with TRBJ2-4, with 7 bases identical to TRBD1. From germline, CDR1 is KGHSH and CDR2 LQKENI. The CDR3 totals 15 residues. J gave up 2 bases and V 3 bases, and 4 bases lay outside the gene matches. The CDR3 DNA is TGTGCCAGCTCACCGGGGACAGAGACCAAAAACATTCAGTACTTC. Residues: CASSPGTETKNIQYF.

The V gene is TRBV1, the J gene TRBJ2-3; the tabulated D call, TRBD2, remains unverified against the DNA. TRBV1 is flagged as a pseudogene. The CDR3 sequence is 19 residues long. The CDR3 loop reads CTSRHPGLAGPASTDTQYF. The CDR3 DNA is TGCACCAGCAGACATCCGGGACTAGCTGGTCCTGCTAGCACAGATACGCAGTATTTT.

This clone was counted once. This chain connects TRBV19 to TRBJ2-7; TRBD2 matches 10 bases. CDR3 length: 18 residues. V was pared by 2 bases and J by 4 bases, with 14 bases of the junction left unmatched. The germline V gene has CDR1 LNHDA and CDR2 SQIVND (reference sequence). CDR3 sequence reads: CASSIRFSALAGVYEQYF. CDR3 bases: TGTGCCAGTAGTATAAGGTTCTCAGCCCTAGCGGGAGTATACGAGCAGTACTTC.

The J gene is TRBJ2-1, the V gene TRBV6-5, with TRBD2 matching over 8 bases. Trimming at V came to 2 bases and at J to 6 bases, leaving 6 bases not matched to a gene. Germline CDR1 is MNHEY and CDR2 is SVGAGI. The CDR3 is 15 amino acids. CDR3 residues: CASSYVGGDFNEQFF. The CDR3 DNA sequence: TGTGCCAGCAGTTACGTCGGGGGGGATTTCAATGAGCAGTTCTTC.

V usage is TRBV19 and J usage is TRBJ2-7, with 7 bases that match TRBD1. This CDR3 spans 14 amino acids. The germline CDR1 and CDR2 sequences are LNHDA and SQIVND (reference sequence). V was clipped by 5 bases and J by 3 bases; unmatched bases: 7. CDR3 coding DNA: TGTGCCAGTAGTCGCCGGGACAGCCGCTACGAGCAGTACTTC. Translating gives CASSRRDSRYEQYF.

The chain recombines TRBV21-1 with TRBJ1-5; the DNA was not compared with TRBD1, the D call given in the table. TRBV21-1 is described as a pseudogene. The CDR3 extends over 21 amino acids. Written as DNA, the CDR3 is TGTGCCAGCAGCGCGAAGATCCGGGACAACCCCCTCGGTGTTTGCAATCAGCCCCAGCATTTT. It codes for CASSAKIRDNPLGVCNQPQHF.

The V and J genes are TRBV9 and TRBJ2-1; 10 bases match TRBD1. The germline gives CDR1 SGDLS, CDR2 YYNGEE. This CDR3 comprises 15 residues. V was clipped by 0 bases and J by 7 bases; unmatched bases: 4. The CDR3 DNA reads TGTGCCAGCAGCGTAGGGTGGACAGGGGGGAATGAGCAGTTCTTC. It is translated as CASSVGWTGGNEQFF.

The CDR3 nucleotides are TGCGCCAGCAGCCCTGGACAGCCGAAAGAGACCCAGTACTTC. It codes for CASSPGQPKETQYF. This chain connects TRBV4-1 to TRBJ2-5, with TRBD1 as a possible D gene (6 bases). Trimming pared 4 bases from V and 3 bases from J, leaving 12 bases between. Germline CDR1 reads MGHRA; CDR2 reads YSYEKL. This CDR3 spans 14 amino acids.